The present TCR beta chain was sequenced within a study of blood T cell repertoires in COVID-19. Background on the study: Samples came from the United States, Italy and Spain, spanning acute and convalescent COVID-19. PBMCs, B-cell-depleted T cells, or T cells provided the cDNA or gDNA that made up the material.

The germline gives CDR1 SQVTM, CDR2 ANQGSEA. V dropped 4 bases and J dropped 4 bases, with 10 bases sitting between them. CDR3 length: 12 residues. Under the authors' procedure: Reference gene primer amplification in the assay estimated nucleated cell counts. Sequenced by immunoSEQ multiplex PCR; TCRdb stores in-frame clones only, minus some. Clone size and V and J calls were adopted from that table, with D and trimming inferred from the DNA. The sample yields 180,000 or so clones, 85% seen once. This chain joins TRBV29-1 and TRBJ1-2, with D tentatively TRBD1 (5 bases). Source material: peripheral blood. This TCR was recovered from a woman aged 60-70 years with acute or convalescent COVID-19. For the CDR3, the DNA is TGCAGCGTTGTGACAGCAGTCTATGGCTACACCTTC. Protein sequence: CSVVTAVYGYTF.